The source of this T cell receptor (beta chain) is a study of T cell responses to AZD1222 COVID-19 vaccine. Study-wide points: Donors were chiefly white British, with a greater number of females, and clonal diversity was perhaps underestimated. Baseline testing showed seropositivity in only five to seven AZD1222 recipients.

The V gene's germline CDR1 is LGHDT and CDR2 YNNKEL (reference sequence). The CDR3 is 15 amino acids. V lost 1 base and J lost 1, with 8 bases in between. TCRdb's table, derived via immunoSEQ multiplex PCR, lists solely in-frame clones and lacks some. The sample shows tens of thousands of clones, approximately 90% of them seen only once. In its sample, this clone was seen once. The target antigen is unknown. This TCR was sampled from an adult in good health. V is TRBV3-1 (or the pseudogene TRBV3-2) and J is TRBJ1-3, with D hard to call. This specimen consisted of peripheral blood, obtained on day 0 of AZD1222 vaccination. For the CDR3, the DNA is TGTGCCAGCAGCCAAGGGCCAGGTTCTGGAAACACCATATATTTT. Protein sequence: CASSQGPGSGNTIYF.